Listed here are 20 T cell receptor beta chains from one sample, sequenced in a study of T-cell memory formation after mild COVID-19. A single record per CDR3 protein comes from TCRdb applying MiXCR to the 5' RACE reads. Here the sample spans 400,000 or so distinct CDR3 sequences, around 19% being singletons. Sequenced material: PBMCs or a T cell subset sorted from them (not recorded which). The receptors come from an adult woman who had mild COVID-19 (a few samples of this study predate the infection). Cell type and time point are not known.

This clonotype was picked up a small number of times. The chain combines TRBV4-1 with TRBJ2-5, with TRBD1 identical over 7 bases. This CDR3 has 16 amino acids. Germline CDR1 is MGHRA and CDR2 is YSYEKL. The trim removed 0 bases at V and 3 bases at J, leaving 7 bases unmatched. The CDR3 DNA reads as TGCGCCAGCAGCCAAGATGGAAGGGGGCGGGAAGAGACCCAGTACTTC. Translated: CASSQDGRGREETQYF.

This rearrangement joins TRBV29-1 to TRBJ1-1; D may be TRBD1 (6 bases). Germline V lookup: CDR1 SQVTM, CDR2 ANQGSEA. The CDR3 runs to 14 residues. Trimming took off 4 bases at V and 5 bases at J, with 17 bases between the two ends. In DNA form, the CDR3 reads TGCAGCGTTGCGCCGGGACAAAGAGATACTGAAGCTTTCTTT. Protein: CSVAPGQRDTEAFF.

The CDR3 loop reads CASSLQSIRKTEAFF. The CDR3 DNA reads as TGTGCCAGCAGTCTCCAGAGTATTAGAAAAACTGAAGCTTTCTTT. The V gene is TRBV6-2 or TRBV6-3, the J gene TRBJ1-1, with unresolved D. Trimming took off 5 bases at V and 5 bases at J, with 18 bases between the two ends. The CDR3 is 15 amino acids. Germline values: CDR1 MNHEY, CDR2 SVGEGT.

This sequence joins TRBV18 and TRBJ1-2; D is undetermined. The CDR3 runs to 15 residues. Trimming cost V 3 bases and J 4 bases, with 15 bases left between them. The germline V gene encodes CDR1 KGHSH and CDR2 LQKENI. CDR3 nucleotide sequence: TGTGCCAGCTCACCGGGTGGAAGGAACCTCTATGGCTACACCTTC. Amino acid sequence: CASSPGGRNLYGYTF.

This clonotype was seen a handful of times. Here the CDR3 reads CASSPVGTGRSEQYF. CDR3 nucleotides: TGTGCCAGCAGCCCCGTCGGGACAGGTCGGAGCGAGCAGTACTTC. The chain is built from TRBV7-2 and TRBJ2-7, with 8 bases fitting TRBD1. Germline CDR1 reads SGHTA; CDR2 reads FQGNSA. There are 15 residues in the CDR3. The V and J ends lost 5 bases and 6 bases, in that order; junction bases with no gene match: 12.

The chain links TRBV11-2 to TRBJ1-1; weak D call: TRBD1 (5 bases). The V and J ends lost 2 bases and 11 bases respectively, with 12 bases between them. Looked up from germline, CDR1 is SGHAT and CDR2 is FQNNGV. The CDR3 totals 12 residues. The CDR3 is CASSLSGGGAFF. The CDR3 DNA follows: TGTGCCAGCAGCTTATCTGGGGGAGGCGCTTTCTTT.

This clonotype was seen many times. This chain links TRBV20-1 with TRBJ2-7; 7 bases agree with TRBD1. V dropped 3 bases and J dropped 5; count of bases not matched to a gene: 7. Germline V gene data show CDR1 as DFQATT and CDR2 as SNEGSKA (reference sequence). CDR3 length: 13 residues. The chain's CDR3 is CSARGDRVHEQYF. DNA for the CDR3: TGCAGTGCTAGGGGGGACAGAGTCCACGAGCAGTACTTC.

V and J are TRBV5-1 and TRBJ2-1; tentative D call: TRBD2 (5 bases). CDR1 and CDR2 (germline): SGHRS, YFSETQ. CDR3 length: 16 amino acids. V lost 3 bases, J lost 0 bases, and 13 bases lay in between. CDR3 sequence: CASSSGWASSYNEQFF. The CDR3 nucleotides read TGCGCCAGCAGCTCGGGGTGGGCGAGCTCCTACAATGAGCAGTTCTTC.

The chain has TRBV6-2 or TRBV6-3 and TRBJ2-1; D perhaps matches TRBD1 (5 bases). The CDR3 spans 14 residues. Germline V gene sequence: CDR1 MNHEY, CDR2 SVGEGT. Trimming shortened V by 5 bases and J by 6 bases, and 14 bases separated the two germline ends. In nucleotides, the CDR3 is TGTGCCAGCAGTCACGACAGCATGGGCAATGAGCAGTTCTTC. Protein sequence: CASSHDSMGNEQFF.

V usage is TRBV7-6 and J usage is TRBJ2-7; D remains unclear. This CDR3 spans 15 amino acids. Trimming took off 2 bases at V and 2 bases at J, with 13 bases between the two ends. Germline assignment: CDR1 SGHVS and CDR2 FNYEAQ. The CDR3 is CASSLRAGSPYEQYF. Here the CDR3 DNA reads TGTGCCAGCAGCTTACGGGCAGGCAGTCCCTACGAGCAGTACTTC.

This chain connects TRBV12-3 or TRBV12-4 to TRBJ1-6; TRBD1 is a possible D gene (5 bases). The V end lost 5 bases, the J end lost 10 bases, and 9 bases lay between the germline ends. The CDR3 length is 12 residues. The CDR3 loop is CASSEHRSPLHF. CDR3 nucleotide sequence: TGTGCCAGCAGTGAACACAGGTCACCCCTCCACTTT.

This clonotype was picked up a small number of times. This chain links TRBV20-1 with TRBJ1-2; the D gene is possibly TRBD1 (6 bases). Germline loops: CDR1 DFQATT, CDR2 SNEGSKA (reference sequence). Trimming cost V 6 bases and J 3 bases, with 14 bases left between them. This CDR3 has 13 amino acids. The CDR3 nucleotides read TGCAGTGCCCCATCAGGGGACCACTATGGCTACACCTTC. Translation: CSAPSGDHYGYTF.

The chain is built from TRBV29-1 and TRBJ1-1; possible D gene TRBD1, 5 bases. With 6 bases removed from V and 7 bases from J, the gap between germline ends came to 12 bases. This CDR3 region has 11 residues. Germline values: CDR1 SQVTM, CDR2 ANQGSEA. The CDR3 region has the DNA TGCAGCGTCGAGGGACTGTTTGAAGCTTTCTTT. Amino acids: CSVEGLFEAFF.

This clonotype occurred a few times. J is TRBJ1-2 and V is TRBV6-5; D perhaps matches TRBD1 (6 bases). Germline V gene data show CDR1 as MNHEY and CDR2 as SVGAGI. The CDR3 consists of 12 residues. Trimming pared 5 bases from V and 5 bases from J, leaving 9 bases between. CDR3 bases: TGTGCCAGCAGTACAGGGAAATATGGCTACACCTTC. Its translation: CASSTGKYGYTF.

This sequence joins TRBV7-3 and TRBJ2-3, with 8 bases identical to TRBD1. The CDR3 totals 15 residues. The V gene end was trimmed by 4 bases and the J gene end by 4 bases; junction bases not matched to a gene: 7. Germline V gives CDR1 SGHTA, CDR2 FQGTGA. The CDR3 DNA follows: TGTGCCAGCAGCTCCACAGGGGGAACGGCAGATACGCAGTATTTT. Its translation: CASSSTGGTADTQYF.

This chain joins TRBV5-4 and TRBJ2-7, with TRBD1 matching 7 bases. V trimming: 4 bases; J trimming: 5 bases; junction bases outside the gene matches: 6. The CDR3 length is 13 residues. Germline V lookup: CDR1 SGHNT, CDR2 YYREEE (reference sequence). CDR3 DNA: TGTGCCAGCAGCGGCCCAGGGGGTAACGAGCAGTACTTC. This sequence encodes CASSGPGGNEQYF.

The V and J genes are TRBV5-4 and TRBJ1-6; a weak D match, TRBD1 (6 bases). The ends were cut back, 10 bases at V and 6 bases at J, with 17 bases in the middle. The CDR3 has 14 residues. Germline CDR1 is SGHNT and CDR2 is YYREEE (reference sequence). This CDR3 is CAWTERLGNSPLHF. The CDR3 coding sequence is TGTGCCTGGACAGAAAGATTGGGTAATTCACCCCTCCACTTT.

This sequence joins TRBV10-3 and TRBJ2-1; TRBD1 matches 8 bases. The V gene end was trimmed by 6 bases and the J gene end by 5 bases; junction bases not matched to a gene: 3. Germline V gene lookup returns CDR1 ENHRY and CDR2 SYGVKD. The CDR3 is 13 amino acids. The CDR3 sequence: CAIRWDRNNEQFF. The CDR3 DNA follows: TGTGCCATCAGATGGGACAGGAACAATGAGCAGTTCTTC.

This clonotype was seen only a few times. The V and J genes are TRBV24-1 and TRBJ2-5, with D possibly matching TRBD1 (6 bases). Germline V gene data show CDR1 as KGHDR and CDR2 as SFDVKD. V was shortened by 4 bases and J by 5 bases, with 16 bases between the two germline ends. The CDR3 sequence is 15 residues long. The CDR3 DNA sequence: TGTGCCACCAGTGAGCCGACAGGCGGCCGGGAGACCCAGTACTTC. This codes for CATSEPTGGRETQYF.

This clonotype was counted between two and nine times. The rearrangement links TRBV5-5 to TRBJ2-7, with D possibly TRBD1 on 5 matching bases. V was trimmed by 0 bases and J by 2 bases, leaving 15 bases between them. From germline, CDR1 is SGHKS and CDR2 YYEKEE (reference sequence). This CDR3 spans 16 amino acids. The CDR3 bases are TGTGCCAGCAGCTTGGCCCAGACAGTCGCCACCTACGAGCAGTACTTC. Its translation: CASSLAQTVATYEQYF.